This T cell receptor beta chain comes out of a study of glioma-infiltrating T cells (dated by TCRdb to about 2016). With respect to the entire study: The study sequenced TCR alpha- and beta-chain repertoires from glioma tissue, from non-neoplastic brain tissue and from matched peripheral blood mononuclear cells. The paired cohort was made up of three low-grade glioma patients, under ten primary glioblastoma patients and three non-glioma patients who contributed non-neoplastic brain tissue. To gauge divergence between tissue and blood T-cell populations, every tissue-infiltrating repertoire was compared against the peripheral blood repertoire from the same patient. The full study reports these points: In non-neoplastic patients, VJ-independent divergence between tissue and blood fell below expectation, whereas in all gliomas, and especially in low-grade gliomas, the divergence rose above expectation. Group comparisons rested on small numbers: three non-neoplastic, three low-grade glioma and seven or eight glioblastoma patients. Very few CDR3 sequences were found to be shared between tissue and blood, and this scarcity was attributed to high CDR3 diversity and limited sampling.

This clonotype was seen once. Its binding antigen is unknown. With a much larger clone just one base away, this may be a read error. The CDR3 holds 18 amino acids from the cysteine to the phenylalanine. Of all the DNA, just the CDR3 is kept, 54 bases in frame from base 1. Here V drops 9 bases and J drops 7 bases, and the junction holds 24 bases not matched to any gene. CDR1 and CDR2 are read off the germline V gene (reference sequence) as LNHNV and YYDKDF. The iRepertoire nested amplicon-rescue multiplex PCR (arm-PCR) platform was used to amplify TCR alpha and beta CDR3 regions from RNA. One-step reverse transcription and amplification used roughly 100-400 ng of tissue mRNA or PBMC total RNA as input. After bead purification, a secondary multiplex PCR added Illumina adapters, and libraries were gel-purified between 200 and 400 bp. Demultiplexing relied on internal 6-nucleotide barcodes carried by the libraries. Sequencing of the libraries was done on an Illumina MiSeq using 2x220 or 2x250 nucleotide paired-end reads. Per the authors' processing: Paired reads were merged using FLASH 1.2.11 and aligned with BWA-MEM to the GRCh37 human genome, and TRA and TRB reads were then extracted. For V and J assignment, an IMGT-derived reference of cassette sequences and CDR3 motifs that included pseudogenes was used. Three-frame translation of reads was performed, and productive CDR3s were defined as those with a C...FGXG motif and no stop codons. A clonotype was defined as a unique combination of a V-J cassette pair and a CDR3 amino acid sequence. Reads were filtered by Hamming distance, thresholded by each sample's sequence error rate in mapped regions. In TCRdb, the public reads were trimmed at Q25 with fastp and aligned with MiXCR, with productive beta chains retained. Rows merge per CDR3 protein into single entries with the most common DNA and genes. None of the V and J calls come from the authors' own analysis; TCRdb made them. The sample profile shows roughly 200,000 distinct CDR3 sequences; approximately 30% of them were found once. Roughly a fifth of the sample belongs to the ten largest clones.

Material: glioma tissue, nonneoplastic brain tissue, or PBMCs (not recorded which). This sequence uses TRBV15 and TRBJ2-1; 7 of the junction bases match TRBD2. The origin of this receptor is a human donor with low-grade glioma or glioblastoma, undergoing nonglioma brain surgery, or in good health (not recorded which). CDR3 loop: CATNPAGEPVFSGNEQFF. The nucleotides are TGTGCCACTAACCCGGCGGGAGAGCCCGTTTTCAGTGGGAATGAGCAGTTCTTC.